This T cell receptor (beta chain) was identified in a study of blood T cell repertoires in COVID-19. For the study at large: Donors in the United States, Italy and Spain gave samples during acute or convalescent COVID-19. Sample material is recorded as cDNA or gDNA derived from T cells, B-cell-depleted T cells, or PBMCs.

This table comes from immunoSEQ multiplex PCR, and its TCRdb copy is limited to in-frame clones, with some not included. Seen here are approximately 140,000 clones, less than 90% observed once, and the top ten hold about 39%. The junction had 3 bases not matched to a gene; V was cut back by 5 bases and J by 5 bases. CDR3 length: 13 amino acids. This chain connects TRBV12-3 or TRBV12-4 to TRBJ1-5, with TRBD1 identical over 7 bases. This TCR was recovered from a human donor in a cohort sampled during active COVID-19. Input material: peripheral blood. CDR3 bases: TGTGCCAGCAGTGGACAGGCAGATCAGCCCCAGCATTTT. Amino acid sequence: CASSGQADQPQHF.